This T cell receptor (beta chain) is from a study of cytomegalovirus exposure and HLA in healthy donors. General study results and limits: A missense DCLRE1C variant was associated with V- and J-gene trimming of TCR beta chains in a later analysis, and an independent cohort replicated the association. Sequencing artifact likely explains a cluster of highly shared sequence variants. Previous analysis showed most TCR beta V segments were productive about 87% or about 30% of the time.

The PCR used 60 Vbeta and 13 Jbeta primers. The data were produced by immunoSEQ multiplex PCR, yet TCRdb's version contains in-frame clones alone and is incomplete. The sample consists of 150,000 to 200,000 clones, approximately 78% of them appearing once. This clone was seen a single time. Its antigen is not known. The V end lost 4 bases, the J end lost 1 base, and 10 bases lay between the germline ends. Germline V CDR1 and CDR2: SGHRS, YFSETQ. The CDR3 length is 14 residues. Sequencing was done on a sample of PBMCs. The TCR comes from a woman aged 45-65 years in good health and CMV-seropositive. This chain uses TRBV5-1 with TRBJ2-3; maybe TRBD2 (5 bases). CDR3 nucleotides: TGCGCCAGCAGCGTACTAGGGCGCACAGATACGCAGTATTTT. Amino acids: CASSVLGRTDTQYF.